These 6 T cell receptor beta chains originate from one sample sequenced in a study of cytomegalovirus exposure and HLA in healthy donors. The PCR employed 60 Vbeta primers together with 13 Jbeta primers. The method was immunoSEQ multiplex PCR; TCRdb's version includes in-frame clones alone and lacks a portion of them. In the table there are 200,000 to 300,000 clones, around 80% of which are singletons. The sequenced sample was PBMCs. Every receptor here comes from a woman in her forties in good health and CMV-seropositive.

The chain employs TRBV4-2 and TRBJ2-2; 8 bases are a match to TRBD2. The germline CDR1 and CDR2 sequences are LGHNA and YNFKEQ. The CDR3 is 16 residues long. V was pared by 4 bases and J by 3 bases, with 7 bases of the junction left unmatched. The CDR3, as DNA: TGTGCCAGCAGCCTAAAAGACGGGGGGGACACCGGGGAGCTGTTTTTT. It translates to CASSLKDGGDTGELFF.

This clone was seen only a few times. The V call is TRBV18, the J call TRBJ1-4; perhaps TRBD1 as D (5 bases). Trimming left V 5 bases short and J 1 base short, with 14 bases between. The CDR3 spans 16 residues. Per the germline V gene, CDR1 is KGHSH and CDR2 is LQKENI. The CDR3 region is CASSIRQGGTNEKLFF. The CDR3 DNA sequence: TGTGCCAGCTCAATTCGCCAGGGAGGAACTAATGAAAAACTGTTTTTT.

The V gene is TRBV6-1, the J gene TRBJ2-1; D is perhaps TRBD2 (6 bases). The germline V and J ends were trimmed by 6 bases and 10 bases, with 13 bases remaining between them. Germline V lookup: CDR1 MNHNS, CDR2 SASEGT. The CDR3 length is 12 residues. The CDR3, as DNA: TGTGCCAGCAGATTACTAGCCCAGGAGCAGTTCTTC. Amino acids: CASRLLAQEQFF.

V usage is TRBV5-4 and J usage is TRBJ1-1; D ambiguous. The V end lost 3 bases, the J end lost 5 bases, and 5 bases lay between the germline ends. The CDR3 has 11 residues. In germline, CDR1 is SGHNT, CDR2 YYREEE (reference sequence). The CDR3 region is CASSSPTEAFF. The DNA of the CDR3 is TGTGCCAGCAGCTCCCCGACTGAAGCTTTCTTT.

V and J are TRBV9 and TRBJ1-2, with 8 bases matching TRBD1. With 1 base clipped from V and 4 bases from J, the junction kept 6 bases outside the gene matches. Germline V gives CDR1 SGDLS, CDR2 YYNGEE. This CDR3 is built from 15 residues. The CDR3 nucleotides are TGTGCCAGCAGCGTAAGAGACAGGGGTGGCTATGGCTACACCTTC. Translation gives CASSVRDRGGYGYTF.

This clone was found a few times. J is TRBJ2-6 and V is TRBV2; D may be TRBD1 (6 bases). CDR3 length equals 16 residues. In germline, CDR1 is SNHLY, CDR2 FYNNEI. Trimming took 4 bases from V and 0 from J, leaving 10 bases between them. CDR3 sequence reads: CASSVTGISGANVLTF. In DNA, the CDR3 is TGTGCCAGCAGTGTCACAGGGATCTCTGGGGCCAACGTCCTGACTTTC.